What follows are 27 T cell receptor beta chains derived from one specimen sequenced in a study of CXCR3-negative and CXCR3-positive naive CD8 T cells. All TRB cDNA libraries came from 5' RACE performed with UMI labels. Reprocessing the 5' RACE reads, TCRdb reports a single entry for every CDR3 protein and omits DNA. In total, the table holds fewer than 80,000 distinct CDR3 sequences. Sequencing was carried out using naive CXCR3- CD8+ T cells from blood. Indicated subset: CD45RO-CCR7+CD27+CD95- naive CD8+ T cells lacking CXCR3 (TNR3-). Receptor source: a human donor in good health. Some clones in this sample may be carry-over from other donors' samples.

This sequence joins TRBV28 and TRBJ2-4; there is no DNA to check the TCRdb D call of TRBD1. CDR3 size: 14 residues. In germline, CDR1 is MDHEN, CDR2 SYDVKM. CDR3 loop: CASSFTGGSGIQYF.

The J gene is TRBJ2-7, the V gene TRBV5-1. CDR3 length: 13 amino acids. Germline CDR1 reads SGHRS; CDR2 reads YFSETQ. CDR3 loop: CASSLGHGYEQYF.

This chain joins TRBV29-1 and TRBJ2-3. The CDR3 contains 11 residues. Germline CDR1 is SQVTM and CDR2 is ANQGSEA. The CDR3 loop reads CSVEADYTQYF.

The rearrangement joins TRBV7-9 to TRBJ2-2; absent DNA, TCRdb's TRBD1 call cannot be checked. Germline loops: CDR1 SEHNR, CDR2 FQNEAQ (reference sequence). This CDR3 is 14 amino acids long. CDR3 residues: CASRPGASAGELFF.

This rearrangement joins TRBV27 to TRBJ2-7; TCRdb's assignment of TRBD2 cannot be checked, as there is no DNA. This CDR3 has 15 amino acids. Germline V gene sequence: CDR1 MNHEY, CDR2 SMNVEV (reference sequence). The CDR3 sequence is CASSLGGKPPYEQYF.

V usage is TRBV7-9 and J usage is TRBJ2-7. The CDR3 is 14 residues long. The germline V gene has CDR1 SEHNR and CDR2 FQNEAQ (reference sequence). The CDR3 here is CASSADQSPYEQYF.

The rearrangement links TRBV28 to TRBJ2-5; the D call from TCRdb, TRBD2, cannot be confirmed without DNA. CDR1 is MDHEN and CDR2 is SYDVKM in the germline V gene. The CDR3 extends over 19 amino acids. The chain's CDR3 is CASSFQTIGDLPLEETQYF.

This rearrangement joins TRBV2 to TRBJ1-4; TCRdb's D call of TRBD1 is untestable without DNA. The CDR3 is 13 residues long. Germline V gives CDR1 SNHLY, CDR2 FYNNEI. The chain's CDR3 is CASREGANEKLFF.

The CDR3 region is CSVVPRAIDTQYF. The chain has TRBV29-1 and TRBJ2-3; the D gene TCRdb calls, TRBD1, cannot be checked with no DNA. The length of the CDR3 is 13 residues. The V gene's germline CDR1 is SQVTM and CDR2 ANQGSEA.

The genes are TRBV7-2 and TRBJ1-1; as DNA is missing, the TRBD1 call by TCRdb cannot be tested. Per the germline V gene, CDR1 is SGHTA and CDR2 is FQGNSA. The CDR3 spans 12 residues. The CDR3 protein is CASSTGATEAFF.

The chain joins TRBV28 to TRBJ2-7; without DNA, the TCRdb call of TRBD1 cannot be checked. This CDR3 is 17 amino acids long. Germline V gives CDR1 MDHEN, CDR2 SYDVKM. CDR3 sequence reads: CASSSPLAGQGAYEQYF.

V is TRBV7-9 and J is TRBJ2-3; TCRdb's assignment of TRBD1 cannot be checked, as there is no DNA. Germline CDR1 SEHNR, CDR2 FQNEAQ (reference sequence). CDR3 length: 15 residues. CDR3 amino acids: CASSPREMSTDTQYF.

This chain links TRBV5-5 with TRBJ2-1; TCRdb returns TRBD1, unconfirmable since there is no DNA. Germline V lookup: CDR1 SGHKS, CDR2 YYEKEE (reference sequence). The CDR3 runs to 17 residues. The CDR3 loop is CASTDRANSLSYNEQFF.

The chain has TRBV20-1 and TRBJ2-7. Germline CDR1 and CDR2: DFQATT and SNEGSKA (reference sequence). The CDR3 is 14 amino acids. The CDR3 here is CSARVPGSPYEQYF.

The genes are TRBV7-2 and TRBJ2-3; TCRdb gives TRBD2 as the D gene, but with no DNA this cannot be confirmed. CDR1 SGHTA and CDR2 FQGNSA come from the germline V gene. This CDR3 contains 15 residues. CDR3 in amino acids: CASSLIGGSTDTQYF.

V gene TRBV12-3 or TRBV12-4 combines with J gene TRBJ2-1; lacking DNA, the TRBD2 call made by TCRdb goes unchecked. The CDR3 covers 15 residues. This CDR3 reads CASSYSSGGANEQFF.

This chain uses TRBV29-1 with TRBJ2-3; the D call of TRBD1 rests on TCRdb alone, since no DNA is present to check it. CDR1 SQVTM and CDR2 ANQGSEA come from the germline V gene. The CDR3 consists of 15 residues. CDR3: CSVEGDRVGRDTQYF.

The V gene is TRBV6-2 or TRBV6-3, the J gene TRBJ2-1; absent DNA, TCRdb's TRBD1 call cannot be checked. This CDR3 has 16 amino acids. The germline V gene has CDR1 MNHEY and CDR2 SVGEGT. The CDR3 here is CASLQAGLPFYNEQFF.

V and J are TRBV10-3 and TRBJ2-7. Germline V gene lookup returns CDR1 ENHRY and CDR2 SYGVKD. There are 15 residues in the CDR3. CDR3 sequence reads: CAIRPISGASYEQYF.

This sequence joins TRBV11-2 and TRBJ1-3. Per germline, CDR1 SGHAT and CDR2 FQNNGV. This CDR3 spans 13 amino acids. CDR3 residues: CASSLGYGNTIYF.

This chain links TRBV29-1 with TRBJ2-7; absent DNA, TCRdb's TRBD2 call cannot be checked. Germline CDR1 reads SQVTM; CDR2 reads ANQGSEA. The CDR3 contains 15 residues. CDR3 loop: CSVELLAGPSYEQYF.

The V call is TRBV4-3, the J call TRBJ2-3; TCRdb's D gene call, TRBD1, goes unchecked for lack of DNA. CDR1 LGHNA and CDR2 YSLEER come from the germline V gene. This CDR3 has 17 residues. CDR3 protein: CASSQFYKGAGTDTQYF.

The rearrangement uses TRBV27 and TRBJ2-1. The length of the CDR3 is 13 residues. Germline V CDR1 and CDR2: MNHEY, SMNVEV (reference sequence). This chain's CDR3 is CASRDRLATEQFF.

V usage is TRBV6-2 or TRBV6-3 and J usage is TRBJ2-1. This CDR3 contains 12 residues. Germline loops: CDR1 MNHEY, CDR2 SVGEGT. CDR3 sequence: CASSYLYNEQFF.

This chain uses TRBV3-1 with TRBJ2-5. CDR3 length: 15 residues. The V gene's germline CDR1 is LGHDT and CDR2 YNNKEL (reference sequence). CDR3 region: CASSRVELHAETQYF.

The V and J genes are TRBV6-2 or TRBV6-3 and TRBJ1-5; TCRdb indicates TRBD1, and absent DNA this call remains unverified. The CDR3 length is 14 residues. Germline V gives CDR1 MNHEY, CDR2 SVGEGT. The CDR3: CASSSGMRNQPQHF.

CDR3: CASSSRTSGGINEQFF. The chain couples TRBV27 to TRBJ2-1; with no DNA, the TCRdb D assignment of TRBD2 cannot be verified. Germline V lookup: CDR1 MNHEY, CDR2 SMNVEV (reference sequence). The CDR3 runs to 16 residues.